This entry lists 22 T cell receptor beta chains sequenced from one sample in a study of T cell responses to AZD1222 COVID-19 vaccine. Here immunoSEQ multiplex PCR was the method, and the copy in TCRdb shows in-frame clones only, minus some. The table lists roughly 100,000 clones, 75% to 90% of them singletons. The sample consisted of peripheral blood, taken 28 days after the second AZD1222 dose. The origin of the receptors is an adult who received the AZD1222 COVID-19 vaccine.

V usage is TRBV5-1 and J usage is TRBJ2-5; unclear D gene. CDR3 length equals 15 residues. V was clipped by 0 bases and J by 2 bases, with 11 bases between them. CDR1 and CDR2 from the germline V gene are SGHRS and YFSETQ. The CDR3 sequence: CASSLDGFRQETQYF. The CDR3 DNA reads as TGCGCCAGCAGCTTGGACGGCTTTCGTCAAGAGACCCAGTACTTC.

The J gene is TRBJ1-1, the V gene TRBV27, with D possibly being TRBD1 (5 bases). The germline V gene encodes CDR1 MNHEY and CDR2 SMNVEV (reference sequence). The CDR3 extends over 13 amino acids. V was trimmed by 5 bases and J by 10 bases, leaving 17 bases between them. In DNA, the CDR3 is TGTGCCAGCAGTATCAGGGAAAGAGGAAGAGCTTTCTTT. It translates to CASSIRERGRAFF.

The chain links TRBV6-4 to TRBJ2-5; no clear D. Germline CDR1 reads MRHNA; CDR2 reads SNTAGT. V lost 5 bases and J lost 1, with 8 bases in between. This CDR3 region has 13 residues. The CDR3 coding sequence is TGTGCCAGCAGTAAGGAGATCCAAGAGACCCAGTACTTC. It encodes CASSKEIQETQYF.

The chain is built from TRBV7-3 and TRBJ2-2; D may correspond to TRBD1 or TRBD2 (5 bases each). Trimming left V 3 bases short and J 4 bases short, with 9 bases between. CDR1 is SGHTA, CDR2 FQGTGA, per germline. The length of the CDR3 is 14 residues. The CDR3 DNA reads TGTGCCAGCAGCTTTGGGGGTGTCACCGGGGAGCTGTTTTTT. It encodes CASSFGGVTGELFF.

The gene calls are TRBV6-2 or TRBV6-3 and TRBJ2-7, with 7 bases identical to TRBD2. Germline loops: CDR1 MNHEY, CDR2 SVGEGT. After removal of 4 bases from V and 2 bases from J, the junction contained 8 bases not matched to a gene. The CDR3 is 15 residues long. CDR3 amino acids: CASSSASSGAYEQYF. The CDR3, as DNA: TGTGCCAGCAGTTCCGCGTCTAGCGGAGCCTACGAGCAGTACTTC.

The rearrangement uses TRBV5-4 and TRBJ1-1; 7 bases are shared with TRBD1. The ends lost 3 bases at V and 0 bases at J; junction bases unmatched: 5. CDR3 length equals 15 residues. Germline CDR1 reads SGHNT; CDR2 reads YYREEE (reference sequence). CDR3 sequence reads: CASSSWTGLNTEAFF. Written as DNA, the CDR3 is TGTGCCAGCAGCTCATGGACAGGCTTGAACACTGAAGCTTTCTTT.

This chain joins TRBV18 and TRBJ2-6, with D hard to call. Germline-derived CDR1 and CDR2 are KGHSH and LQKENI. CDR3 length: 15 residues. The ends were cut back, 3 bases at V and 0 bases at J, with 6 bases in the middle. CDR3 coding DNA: TGTGCCAGCTCACCGAACTACTCTGGGGCCAACGTCCTGACTTTC. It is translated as CASSPNYSGANVLTF.

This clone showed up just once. As DNA, the CDR3 is TGCGCCAGCAGCAGCGGGACAGGGGCGAACACTGAAGCTTTCTTT. This translates into CASSSGTGANTEAFF. The chain is built from TRBV5-1 and TRBJ1-1, with TRBD1 identical over 10 bases. V shed 4 bases, J shed 1 base, and the junction held 4 bases outside the gene matches. This CDR3 region has 15 residues. Germline V gene lookup returns CDR1 SGHRS and CDR2 YFSETQ.

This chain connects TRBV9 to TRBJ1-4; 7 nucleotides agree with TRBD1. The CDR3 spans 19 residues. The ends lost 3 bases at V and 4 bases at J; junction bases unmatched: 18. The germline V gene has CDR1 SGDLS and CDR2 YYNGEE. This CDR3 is CASSALGGRGRSDNEKLFF. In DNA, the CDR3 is TGTGCCAGCAGCGCTCTTGGGGGTAGGGGGCGGAGTGATAATGAAAAACTGTTTTTT.

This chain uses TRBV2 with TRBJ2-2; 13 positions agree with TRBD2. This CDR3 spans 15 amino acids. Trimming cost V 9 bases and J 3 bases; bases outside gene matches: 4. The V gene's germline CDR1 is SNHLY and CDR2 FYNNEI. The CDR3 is CARGTSGIHTGELFF. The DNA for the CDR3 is TGTGCCAGGGGGACTAGCGGGATACACACCGGGGAGCTGTTTTTT.

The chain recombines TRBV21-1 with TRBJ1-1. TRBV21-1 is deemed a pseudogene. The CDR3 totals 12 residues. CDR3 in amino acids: CASSIYPVGAFF. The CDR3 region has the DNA TGTGCCAGCAGCATTTATCCCGTGGGGGCTTTCTTT.

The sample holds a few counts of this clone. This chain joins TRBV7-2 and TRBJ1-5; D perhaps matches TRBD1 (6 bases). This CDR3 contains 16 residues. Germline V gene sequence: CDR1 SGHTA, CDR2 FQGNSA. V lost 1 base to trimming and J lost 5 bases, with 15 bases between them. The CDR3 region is CASSLVSGAGDQPQHF. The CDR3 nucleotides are TGTGCCAGCAGCTTAGTTTCAGGGGCGGGCGATCAGCCCCAGCATTTT.

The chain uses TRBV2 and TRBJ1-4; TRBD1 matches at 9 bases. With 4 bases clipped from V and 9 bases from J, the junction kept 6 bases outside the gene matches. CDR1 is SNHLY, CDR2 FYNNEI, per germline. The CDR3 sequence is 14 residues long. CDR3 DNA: TGTGCCAGCAGTGGGACAGGGGACGTGCAAAAACTGTTTTTT. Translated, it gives CASSGTGDVQKLFF.

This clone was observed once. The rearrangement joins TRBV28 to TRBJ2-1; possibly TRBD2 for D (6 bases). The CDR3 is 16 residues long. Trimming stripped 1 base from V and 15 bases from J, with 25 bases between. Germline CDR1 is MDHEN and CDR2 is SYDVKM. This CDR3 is CASSLLRGEGPMEGFF. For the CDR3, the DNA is TGTGCCAGCAGTTTATTACGTGGGGAAGGCCCAATGGAGGGGTTCTTC.

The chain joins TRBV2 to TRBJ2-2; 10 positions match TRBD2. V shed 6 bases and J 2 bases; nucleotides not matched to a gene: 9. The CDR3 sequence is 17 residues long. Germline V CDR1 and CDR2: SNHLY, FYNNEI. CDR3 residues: CASSYLLAGANTGELFF. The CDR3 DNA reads TGTGCCAGCAGCTATTTGCTAGCGGGAGCCAACACCGGGGAGCTGTTTTTT.

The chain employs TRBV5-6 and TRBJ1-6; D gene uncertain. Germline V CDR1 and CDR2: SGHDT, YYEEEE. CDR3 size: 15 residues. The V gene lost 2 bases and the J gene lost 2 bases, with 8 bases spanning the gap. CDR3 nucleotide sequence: TGTGCCAGCAGCTTTACCCGGGCCTATAATTCACCCCTCCACTTT. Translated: CASSFTRAYNSPLHF.

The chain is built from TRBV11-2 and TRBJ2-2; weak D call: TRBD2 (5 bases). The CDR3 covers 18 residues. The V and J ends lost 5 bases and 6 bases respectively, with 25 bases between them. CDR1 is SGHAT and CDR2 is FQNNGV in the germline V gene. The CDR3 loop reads CASSPGRFGRMLAGELFF. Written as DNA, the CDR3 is TGTGCCAGCAGCCCGGGAAGGTTTGGGCGGATGCTCGCCGGGGAGCTGTTTTTT. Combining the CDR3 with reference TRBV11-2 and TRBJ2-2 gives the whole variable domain EAGVAQSPRYKIIEKRQSVAFWCNPISGHATLYWYQQILGQGPKLLIQFQNNGVVDDSQLPKDRFSAERLKGVDSTLKIQPAKLEDSAVYLCASSPGRFGRMLAGELFFGEGSRLTVL.

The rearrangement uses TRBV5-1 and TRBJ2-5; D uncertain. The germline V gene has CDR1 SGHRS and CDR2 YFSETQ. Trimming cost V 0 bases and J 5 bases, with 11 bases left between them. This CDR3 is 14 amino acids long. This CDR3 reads CASSLGQAIETQYF. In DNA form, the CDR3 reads TGCGCCAGCAGCTTGGGGCAGGCGATTGAGACCCAGTACTTC.

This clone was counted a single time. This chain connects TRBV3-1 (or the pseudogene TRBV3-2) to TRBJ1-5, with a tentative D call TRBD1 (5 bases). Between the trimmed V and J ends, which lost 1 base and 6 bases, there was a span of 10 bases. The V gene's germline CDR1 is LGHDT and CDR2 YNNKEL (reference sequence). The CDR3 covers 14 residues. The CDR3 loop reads CASSQGGETQPQHF. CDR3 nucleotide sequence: TGTGCCAGCAGCCAAGGAGGGGAGACTCAGCCCCAGCATTTT.

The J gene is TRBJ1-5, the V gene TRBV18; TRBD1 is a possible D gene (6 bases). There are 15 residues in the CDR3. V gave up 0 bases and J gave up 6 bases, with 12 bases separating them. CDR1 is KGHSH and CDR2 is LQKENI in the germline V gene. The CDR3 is CASSPPPGHGQPQHF. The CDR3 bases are TGTGCCAGCTCACCACCTCCGGGACACGGTCAGCCCCAGCATTTT.

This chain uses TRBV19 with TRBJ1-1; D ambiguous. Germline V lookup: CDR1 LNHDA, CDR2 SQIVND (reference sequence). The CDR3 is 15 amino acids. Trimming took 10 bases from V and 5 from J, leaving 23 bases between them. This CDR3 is CATGLDPRRETEAFF. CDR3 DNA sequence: TGTGCCACTGGGCTTGACCCCCGTCGGGAAACTGAAGCTTTCTTT.

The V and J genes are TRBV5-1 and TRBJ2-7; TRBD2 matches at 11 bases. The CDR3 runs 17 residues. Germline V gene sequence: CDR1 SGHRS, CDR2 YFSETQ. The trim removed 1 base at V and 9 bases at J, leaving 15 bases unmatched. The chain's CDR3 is CASSLRGLADPPGWQYF. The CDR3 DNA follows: TGCGCCAGCAGCTTGAGGGGACTAGCGGACCCCCCTGGTTGGCAGTACTTC.